This T cell receptor (beta chain) came from a study of T cell responses to AZD1222 COVID-19 vaccine. Study-level background: Pooled samples include second doses given at about 4 or 12 weeks.

Study-wide results and limits: Clonal diversity was possibly underestimated; the donors were predominantly white British and more often female. Targets within unmutated variant regions were reportedly found for nearly half of spike-specific TCRs. The peak T cell response came first, and repertoires were sampled only after it.

This CDR3 region has 13 residues. The V end was cut by 0 bases, the J end by 2 bases, with 5 bases between. In germline, CDR1 is SGHRS, CDR2 YFSETQ. Comment on this clone: Its cognate antigen is unknown.

The assay was immunoSEQ multiplex PCR, and TCRdb's table has in-frame clones only and misses some. The sample shows around 130,000 clones, 70% to 90% of them seen only once. Here the sequenced sample was peripheral blood, taken on day 0 of AZD1222 vaccination. The receptor was isolated from an adult in good health. The rearrangement uses TRBV5-1 and TRBJ1-2, with D unresolved. This CDR3 is CASSLDDNYGYTF. The CDR3 DNA follows: TGCGCCAGCAGCTTGGATGACAACTATGGCTACACCTTC.